This T cell receptor (beta chain) stems from a study of T cell responses to AZD1222 COVID-19 vaccine (dated by TCRdb to the early 2020s). For the study in its entirety: A total of just over 230 trial participants underwent TCR sequencing, of whom roughly 210 had received two doses of AZD1222 and approximately 26 had received two doses of the MenACWY control vaccine. Trial participants were enrolled by age into subgroups of 18-55, 56-69 and 70-plus years, and about 150, 27 and 61 TCR-sequenced participants, respectively, were included in these subgroups.

Overall study results and their limits: Because no day 14 peak-response samples were available, repertoires were characterized only after the peak T cell response. Most participants were white British and females outnumbered males, and the authors suggested that clonal diversity may have been underestimated. Conclusions about previously exposed vaccinees are limited, since just five or six AZD1222 recipients were seropositive for SARS-CoV-2 at baseline. In the small 56-69-year group, the increase in depth fell short of significance, most likely because of low power. CD4 TCRs associated with the vaccine covered the entire spike protein, and the dominant responses were in regions 160-218 and 743-854. Reportedly, close to half of the unique spike-specific TCRs recognized epitopes lying outside the regions that are mutated in the B.1.351 and B.1.1.7 variants. After two AZD1222 doses, both the breadth and the depth of spike-specific TCRs were significantly higher than at day 0 and than in MenACWY recipients.

The germline ends are 10 bases apart after V is trimmed by 3 bases and J by 4 bases. From cysteine to phenylalanine, the CDR3 is 13 amino acids long. The sequence is cut down to CDR3 DNA, 39 bases in frame from base 1. According to the study, the label for this sample's time point signals: about 28 days (+/-7) after the second vaccine dose. The treatment or condition label for this specimen denotes: meningococcal conjugate vaccine given as trial control. Samples from vaccinated people were obtained from the UK trials COV001 and COV002, which included a single-blind randomized controlled phase 2/3 trial of AZD1222 (ChAdOx1 nCoV-19) in healthy adults. For TCRbeta chain sequencing, PBMC samples were collected from trial participants at day 0 and at day 28 after the second dose. Comment on this clone: There is no known antigen for this receptor. No per-base quality is available; no much larger clone lies one base away.

The CDR3 regions of human TCRbeta chains were analyzed by immunosequencing. As for how the authors treated the data: Repertoire TCRs were checked for matches against a reference library of SARS-CoV-2-specific TCRs that had been generated using the MIRA antigen-specificity platform. Breadth was defined as the fraction of unique TCRs that were SARS-CoV-2-associated. Depth was defined as the fraction of total T cells that were SARS-CoV-2-associated. Using the MIRA data, every spike-specific TCR was mapped to the spike region that the TCR reacted to and assigned to either a CD4 or a CD8 class. Log10-transformed breadth and depth values were compared by one-way ANOVA with Sidak's multiple comparisons tests. TCRdb re-hosts the immuneACCESS table, in-frame sequences only. Its copies lack some clones; in the studies checked, an unresolved V gene accounts for under half of them, and the cause for the rest is not known. The V and J calls and clone size are taken from that table; D and trimming were inferred from the DNA. This sample holds tens of thousands of clones; 75% to 95% were observed only once. The ten largest clones capture approximately 6% of the sample.

This chain joins TRBV12-3 or TRBV12-4 to TRBJ2-7; tentative D gene TRBD2, with 6 bases matching. The sequenced sample was peripheral blood, obtained 28 days after the second dose of the MenACWY control vaccine. The sequence came from an adult who received the MenACWY meningococcal vaccine as a control. The CDR3 region reads CASSLGGRYEQYF. The sequence in DNA is TGTGCCAGCAGTTTGGGAGGACGGTACGAGCAGTACTTC.